The 23 T cell receptor beta chains below all came from one sample that was sequenced in a study of OX40 agonist ivuxolimab in advanced cancers. Some clones are missing from TCRdb's copy, which holds only in-frame ones; the method was immunoSEQ multiplex PCR. The table has about 33,000 clones, roughly 68% seen once. Sequencing was performed on CD4+ or CD8+ T cells sorted from blood, taken in a trial of the OX40 agonist ivuxolimab. These TCRs come from an adult with an advanced solid tumor such as melanoma, head and neck, liver or kidney cancer.

V gene TRBV11-2 combines with J gene TRBJ2-7; the match to TRBD2 covers 9 bases. Germline V CDR1 and CDR2: SGHAT, FQNNGV. The CDR3 totals 14 residues. J lost 4 bases, V lost 5 bases, and 6 bases had no gene match. This chain's CDR3 is CASSTGLATYEQYF. CDR3 coding DNA: TGTGCCAGCAGCACGGGACTAGCTACGTACGAGCAGTACTTC.

The chain uses TRBV5-1 and TRBJ1-6, with TRBD1 identical over 9 bases. Germline lookup yields CDR1 SGHRS and CDR2 YFSETQ. Trimming took 1 base from V and 1 from J; bases not matched to a gene: 3. The CDR3 runs 17 residues. The CDR3, as DNA: TGCGCCAGCAGCTTGTCGGGACAGGGATCCTATAATTCACCCCTCCACTTT. Its translation is CASSLSGQGSYNSPLHF.

The chain has TRBV7-8 and TRBJ2-7, with D tentatively TRBD1 or TRBD2 (5 bases each). There are 13 residues in the CDR3. The V end was cut by 1 base, the J end by 6 bases, with 10 bases between. Germline CDR1 SGHVS, CDR2 FQNEAQ. CDR3 sequence reads: CASSLDGTPEQYV. The DNA of the CDR3 is TGTGCCAGCAGCTTAGATGGGACCCCCGAGCAGTACGTC.

This chain uses TRBV7-2 with TRBJ1-3, with D uncertain. Germline CDR1 SGHTA, CDR2 FQGNSA. This CDR3 is 16 amino acids long. The V end lost 3 bases, the J end lost 0 bases, and 12 bases lay between the germline ends. The DNA for the CDR3 is TGTGCCAGCAGCTTCGCAAGCAGGCCCTCTGGAAACACCATATATTTT. Translation: CASSFASRPSGNTIYF.

The chain joins TRBV28 to TRBJ1-6, with D perhaps matching TRBD1 (6 bases). Trimming shortened V by 6 bases and J by 7 bases, and 10 bases separated the two germline ends. The germline gives CDR1 MDHEN, CDR2 SYDVKM. The CDR3 loop spans 13 amino acids. The DNA for the CDR3 is TGTGCCAGCAGCAGGGGTGCAAATTCACCCCTCCACTTT. It is translated as CASSRGANSPLHF.

This clone has only one observation. V usage is TRBV5-6 and J usage is TRBJ2-7; D remains unclear. The V gene lost 2 bases and the J gene lost 2 bases, with 14 bases spanning the gap. Germline CDR1 and CDR2: SGHDT and YYEEEE. The CDR3 has 15 amino acids. Written as DNA, the CDR3 is TGTGCCAGCAGCTTTTACAAGACCCCCACCTACGAGCAGTACTTC. It yields the protein CASSFYKTPTYEQYF.

The rearrangement uses TRBV9 and TRBJ2-1, with 9 bases identical to TRBD1. Trimming at V came to 4 bases and at J to 3 bases, leaving 5 bases not matched to a gene. Germline CDR1 is SGDLS and CDR2 is YYNGEE. CDR3 size: 15 residues. CDR3 coding DNA: TGTGCCAGCAGCCCGGGACAGGGAAGCTACAATGAGCAGTTCTTC. Translated, it gives CASSPGQGSYNEQFF.

The chain employs TRBV7-9 and TRBJ2-7, with a weak D call TRBD1 (7 bases). The CDR3 length is 17 residues. The germline V and J ends were trimmed by 4 bases and 3 bases, with 22 bases remaining between them. The germline CDR1 and CDR2 sequences are SEHNR and FQNEAQ (reference sequence). As DNA, the CDR3 is TGTGCCAGCAGCTATGTGGACATCCAGGGGGGAGTCTACGAGCAGTACGTC. This codes for CASSYVDIQGGVYEQYV.

The rearrangement uses TRBV29-1 and TRBJ1-1; TRBD1 matches 7 bases. Germline V gene lookup returns CDR1 SQVTM and CDR2 ANQGSEA. This CDR3 has 13 residues. Trimming removed 3 bases from V and 1 base from J; junction bases left unmatched: 2. The CDR3 DNA reads TGCAGCGTTGAGAGGGGGCGGAACACTGAAGCTTTCTTT. This sequence encodes CSVERGRNTEAFF. Together with reference TRBV29-1 and TRBJ1-1, the CDR3 gives the full variable domain: SAVISQKPSRDICQRGTSLTIQCQVDSQVTMMFWYRQQPGQSLTLIATANQGSEATYESGFVIDKFPISRPNLTFSTLTVSNMSPEDSSIYLCSVERGRNTEAFFGQGTRLTVV.

V and J are TRBV2 and TRBJ1-4; TRBD1 agrees at 7 bases. The germline V gene has CDR1 SNHLY and CDR2 FYNNEI. J lost 5 bases, V lost 6 bases, and 9 bases had no gene match. The CDR3 has 15 residues. For the CDR3, the DNA is TGTGCCAGCAGCCTGACAGGGAAAATGAATGAAAAACTGTTTTTT. This sequence encodes CASSLTGKMNEKLFF.

Only a few counts were recorded for this clone. This CDR3 is also generated by other DNA sequences in the sample. The chain has TRBV20-1 and TRBJ2-1; D is undetermined. Trimming stripped 4 bases from V and 8 bases from J, with 6 bases between. Germline values: CDR1 DFQATT, CDR2 SNEGSKA (reference sequence). The CDR3 covers 10 residues. CDR3 protein: CSATRDEQFF. The CDR3 DNA sequence: TGCAGTGCTACTAGGGATGAGCAGTTCTTC.

The V and J genes are TRBV5-1 and TRBJ1-4; TRBD1 aligns across 11 bases. The junction had 8 bases not matched to a gene; V was cut back by 4 bases and J by 6 bases. Germline V gene data show CDR1 as SGHRS and CDR2 as YFSETQ. CDR3 length equals 16 residues. The CDR3 protein is CASSPWTGGVDEKLFF. In DNA, the CDR3 is TGCGCCAGCAGCCCCTGGACAGGGGGCGTCGATGAAAAACTGTTTTTT.

This clone was recorded once. The chain recombines TRBV11-3 with TRBJ2-4, with 7 nucleotides matching TRBD1. V shed 2 bases, J shed 6 bases, and the junction held 1 base outside the gene matches. The CDR3 runs 13 residues. Germline CDR1 and CDR2: SGHNT and YENEEA. The CDR3 sequence is CASSLSGGNIQYF. The CDR3 region has the DNA TGTGCCAGCAGCTTATCAGGGGGAAACATTCAGTACTTC.

The V gene is TRBV27, the J gene TRBJ1-6; TRBD1 matches 7 bases. Germline CDR1 MNHEY, CDR2 SMNVEV (reference sequence). The V and J ends lost 2 bases and 7 bases, in that order; junction bases with no gene match: 5. There are 15 residues in the CDR3. The CDR3 sequence is CASSLKTGRNSPLHF. The CDR3 coding sequence is TGTGCCAGCAGTTTAAAGACAGGGCGCAATTCACCCCTCCACTTT.

The genes are TRBV30 and TRBJ1-6; the D is unclear. The CDR3 contains 14 residues. V dropped 2 bases and J dropped 5 bases, with 10 bases sitting between them. Germline V lookup: CDR1 GTSNPN, CDR2 SVGIG (reference sequence). The CDR3 nucleotides are TGTGCCTGGAGTTGGCCGGCCAATAATTCACCCCTCCACTTT. Translating it yields CAWSWPANNSPLHF.

This clone appeared once. The gene calls are TRBV19 and TRBJ1-2; the D is unclear. Trimming shortened V by 5 bases and J by 2 bases, and 9 bases separated the two germline ends. There are 13 residues in the CDR3. CDR1 and CDR2 from the germline V gene are LNHDA and SQIVND (reference sequence). The CDR3 loop is CASSVEANYGYTF. As DNA, the CDR3 is TGTGCCAGTAGTGTGGAGGCAAACTATGGCTACACCTTC.

This rearrangement joins TRBV5-1 to TRBJ1-2, with TRBD1 matching 8 bases. This CDR3 spans 13 amino acids. Unmatched junction bases numbered 3, after V lost 3 bases and J lost 5 bases. Germline V gene lookup returns CDR1 SGHRS and CDR2 YFSETQ. Here the CDR3 DNA reads TGCGCCAGCAGCTCGGACAGGGAGTATGGCTACACCTTC. Translation: CASSSDREYGYTF.

The CDR3 sequence is CASSVEGLEGSPLHF. The CDR3 DNA sequence: TGTGCCAGCAGCGTAGAGGGACTGGAGGGGTCACCCCTCCACTTT. The chain is built from TRBV9 and TRBJ1-6, with D perhaps matching TRBD1 (5 bases). CDR3 length: 15 amino acids. The germline V gene has CDR1 SGDLS and CDR2 YYNGEE. The V end was cut by 0 bases, the J end by 10 bases, with 14 bases between.

The rearrangement uses TRBV4-1 and TRBJ2-2; tentative D call: TRBD1 (6 bases). Trimming cost V 0 bases and J 2 bases, with 7 bases left between them. Germline V gene data show CDR1 as MGHRA and CDR2 as YSYEKL. This CDR3 is 15 amino acids long. The CDR3 loop is CASSQDRGNTGELFF. CDR3 nucleotide sequence: TGCGCCAGCAGCCAAGACAGGGGTAACACCGGGGAGCTGTTTTTT.

The chain employs TRBV9 and TRBJ2-3; the D gene is possibly TRBD2 (5 bases). CDR1 and CDR2 (germline): SGDLS, YYNGEE. This CDR3 is 15 amino acids long. Trimming shortened V by 0 bases and J by 2 bases, and 10 bases separated the two germline ends. The CDR3 nucleotides read TGTGCCAGCAGCGTAGGCGCGGGTTTCACAGATACGCAGTATTTT. Protein product: CASSVGAGFTDTQYF.

The CDR3 region is CASSASTDTQYF. The DNA of the CDR3 is TGTGCCAGCAGCGCTAGCACAGATACGCAGTATTTT. This chain connects TRBV6-6 to TRBJ2-3; D is unclear. In germline, CDR1 is MNHNY, CDR2 SVGAGI (reference sequence). Trimming removed 6 bases at V and 0 bases at J, with 4 bases between. The CDR3 spans 12 residues.

This chain links TRBV2 with TRBJ2-1; D gene ambiguous. V lost 10 bases to trimming and J lost 5 bases, with 9 bases between them. Germline V gene lookup returns CDR1 SNHLY and CDR2 FYNNEI. The CDR3 spans 11 residues. CDR3 bases: TGTGCCACGCGCTTGAACAATGAGCAGTTCTTC. Its protein product is CATRLNNEQFF.

By proportion, this clone is medium-sized (0.01 to 0.1%). The chain employs TRBV6-5 and TRBJ1-3; D not certain. Germline lookup yields CDR1 MNHEY and CDR2 SVGAGI. Trimming cost V 6 bases and J 1 base, with 10 bases left between them. This CDR3 has 14 amino acids. CDR3 sequence reads: CASRGRSSGNTIYF. The CDR3 bases are TGTGCCAGCAGGGGCAGAAGTTCTGGAAACACCATATATTTT.